The 17 T cell receptor beta chains given below trace back to one sample, sequenced in a study of T cells in pancreatic ductal adenocarcinoma. Assay: immunoSEQ multiplex PCR; the TCRdb copy retains only in-frame clones and omits some. The data hold about 29,000 clones, with around nine tenths observed a single time. No neoadjuvant therapy was given to the selected pancreatic ductal adenocarcinoma patients before their surgery. The sample comprised PBMCs. Receptors were obtained from a human donor with pancreatic ductal adenocarcinoma.

The chain carries TRBV11-2 and TRBJ1-1; possibly TRBD1 for D (6 bases). V gave up 1 base and J gave up 0 bases, with 9 bases separating them. Germline lookup yields CDR1 SGHAT and CDR2 FQNNGV. The CDR3 is made up of 15 amino acids. CDR3 nucleotide sequence: TGTGCCAGCAGCTTAGTTGGGGGGCTGAACACTGAAGCTTTCTTT. Translation: CASSLVGGLNTEAFF.

The V gene is TRBV19, the J gene TRBJ1-1; no firm D call. The length of the CDR3 is 15 residues. The ends were cut back, 1 base at V and 0 bases at J, with 9 bases in the middle. Germline assignment: CDR1 LNHDA and CDR2 SQIVND (reference sequence). The CDR3 loop is CASSIGAAMNTEAFF. CDR3 DNA sequence: TGTGCCAGTAGTATAGGGGCAGCGATGAACACTGAAGCTTTCTTT. Full variable domain (missing parts from reference TRBV19 and TRBJ1-1): DGGITQSPKYLFRKEGQNVTLSCEQNLNHDAMYWYRQDPGQGLRLIYYSQIVNDFQKGDIAEGYSVSREKKESFPLTVTSAQKNPTAFYLCASSIGAAMNTEAFFGQGTRLTVV.

This sequence joins TRBV6-5 and TRBJ1-2, with TRBD1 identical over 7 bases. The CDR3 totals 14 residues. V trimming: 0 bases; J trimming: 5 bases; junction bases outside the gene matches: 3. CDR1 and CDR2 (germline): MNHEY, SVGAGI. CDR3 coding DNA: TGTGCCAGCAGTTACTCGAACAGGGGTTATGGCTACACCTTC. It codes for CASSYSNRGYGYTF.

The CDR3 here is CASSRSRDSGETQYF. CDR3 DNA sequence: TGTGCCAGCAGCCGATCCCGGGACAGCGGAGAGACCCAGTACTTC. The genes are TRBV2 and TRBJ2-5; 7 bases align to TRBD1. CDR3 length: 15 amino acids. The J segment lost 4 bases and the V segment lost 6 bases, leaving 11 bases of the junction unmatched. Germline V gene sequence: CDR1 SNHLY, CDR2 FYNNEI. The full variable domain, with the rest looked up from reference TRBV2 and TRBJ2-5, is EPEVTQTPSHQVTQMGQEVILRCVPISNHLYFYWYRQILGQKVEFLVSFYNNEISEKSEIFDDQFSVERPDGSNFTLKIRSTKLEDSAMYFCASSRSRDSGETQYFGPGTRLLVL.

The chain's CDR3 is CSVPSTGLSSWSQYF. In nucleotides, the CDR3 is TGCAGCGTCCCTTCGACCGGCCTAAGCTCGTGGAGCCAGTACTTC. The chain employs TRBV29-1 and TRBJ2-5, with D unresolved. V lost 6 bases and J lost 10, with 27 bases in between. CDR3 length: 15 amino acids. Germline values: CDR1 SQVTM, CDR2 ANQGSEA.

The V call is TRBV7-9, the J call TRBJ2-7; D is unresolved. Germline CDR1 is SEHNR and CDR2 is FQNEAQ (reference sequence). V lost 8 bases and J lost 12, with 23 bases in between. CDR3 size: 13 residues. The CDR3 DNA sequence: TGTGCCAGCTCCCGAGACTCCTATGCGGACGTGTACTTC. This translates into CASSRDSYADVYF.

A single count supports this clone. V usage is TRBV21-1 and J usage is TRBJ2-3; the D segment call TRBD2 is taken from the table without a DNA check. TRBV21-1 is given as a pseudogene. The CDR3 is 17 amino acids. The chain's CDR3 is CASSKYTSGRITDTQYF. The CDR3, as DNA: TGTGCCAGCAGCAAATATACTAGCGGGAGGATTACAGATACGCAGTATTTT.

V is TRBV6-1 and J is TRBJ2-5; D is undetermined. Judging by the DNA end, TRBJ2-7 fits better; the J call may be wrong. Germline values: CDR1 MNHNS, CDR2 SASEGT. This CDR3 has 13 residues. CDR3 nucleotide sequence: TGTGCCAGCAGTGAGACGTTCTCCTACGAGCAGTACTTC. This codes for CASSETFSYEQYF.

This CDR3 reads CASSLSGATGELFF. In nucleotides, the CDR3 is TGTGCCAGCAGTTTATCAGGCGCCACCGGGGAGCTGTTTTTT. V and J are TRBV28 and TRBJ2-2, with D hard to call. Germline loops: CDR1 MDHEN, CDR2 SYDVKM. The CDR3 loop spans 14 amino acids. The V gene lost 1 base and the J gene lost 4 bases, with 7 bases spanning the gap.

This clone was seen only a few times. The V call is TRBV4-2, the J call TRBJ2-7, with 10 bases identical to TRBD2. Germline CDR1 is LGHNA and CDR2 is YNFKEQ. Trimming cost V 3 bases and J 4 bases; bases outside gene matches: 9. This CDR3 contains 16 residues. In nucleotides, the CDR3 is TGTGCCAGCAGCCAGGAAAGCGGGAGGGCCCTTTACGAGCAGTACTTC. This encodes CASSQESGRALYEQYF.

The V gene is TRBV6-5, the J gene TRBJ2-7; D is undetermined. Germline V gene sequence: CDR1 MNHEY, CDR2 SVGAGI. V gave up 6 bases and J gave up 4 bases, with 13 bases separating them. The CDR3 runs 13 residues. CDR3 in DNA: TGTGCCAGCAGCCCCGGGTTTAGGTACGAGCAGTACTTC. It encodes CASSPGFRYEQYF.

This chain uses TRBV5-6 with TRBJ2-6; the D is unclear. The CDR3 is 16 amino acids. Germline assignment: CDR1 SGHDT and CDR2 YYEEEE. The germline V and J ends were trimmed by 1 base and 1 base, with 9 bases remaining between them. The DNA of the CDR3 is TGTGCCAGCAGCTTGTATGGTCCATCTGGGGCCAACGTCCTGACTTTC. This gives the protein CASSLYGPSGANVLTF.

The table lists this clone with a count of one. The rearrangement uses TRBV6-5 and TRBJ2-5; 8 bases are shared with TRBD1. The CDR3 is 16 residues long. The germline V gene encodes CDR1 MNHEY and CDR2 SVGAGI. V trimming: 2 bases; J trimming: 6 bases; junction bases outside the gene matches: 11. CDR3 in amino acids: CASSYPGTGTPQTQYF. The CDR3 region has the DNA TGTGCCAGCAGTTACCCCGGGACAGGAACTCCCCAGACCCAGTACTTC.

The chain combines TRBV7-2 with TRBJ2-3, with 8 nucleotides matching TRBD1. This CDR3 has 16 amino acids. The germline gives CDR1 SGHTA, CDR2 FQGNSA. V trimming: 5 bases; J trimming: 2 bases; junction bases outside the gene matches: 9. The DNA of the CDR3 is TGTGCCAGCAGCACCCGGACAGGGAGCGACACAGATACGCAGTATTTT. Translation gives CASSTRTGSDTDTQYF.

The CDR3 region is CASSLARSGGTEAFF. The CDR3 nucleotides are TGTGCCAGCAGCTTAGCTAGGTCGGGGGGCACTGAAGCTTTCTTT. J is TRBJ1-1 and V is TRBV7-2, with a weak D call TRBD1 (5 bases). CDR1 SGHTA and CDR2 FQGNSA come from the germline V gene. The CDR3 length is 15 residues. Trimming cost V 0 bases and J 4 bases, with 12 bases left between them.

This clone was observed a few times. The rearrangement uses TRBV19 and TRBJ1-5; possibly TRBD1 for D (5 bases). The V end was cut by 7 bases, the J end by 1 base, with 17 bases between. Germline V CDR1 and CDR2: LNHDA, SQIVND (reference sequence). The CDR3 is made up of 16 amino acids. The CDR3 DNA follows: TGTGCCAGTACCACTTCCGGGACGCTAAGCAATCAGCCCCAGCATTTT. Residues: CASTTSGTLSNQPQHF.

This clone was seen a single time. The rearrangement uses TRBV5-1 and TRBJ1-1, with no clear D. Per germline, CDR1 SGHRS and CDR2 YFSETQ. V lost 0 bases, J lost 1 base, and 7 bases lay in between. The CDR3 has 14 amino acids. In DNA form, the CDR3 reads TGCGCCAGCAGCTTGGACCCTCAGAACACTGAAGCTTTCTTT. It translates to CASSLDPQNTEAFF. The whole variable domain, filled in from reference TRBV5-1 and TRBJ1-1, reads KAGVTQTPRYLIKTRGQQVTLSCSPISGHRSVSWYQQTPGQGLQFLFEYFSETQRNKGNFPGRFSGRQFSNSRSEMNVSTLELGDSALYLCASSLDPQNTEAFFGQGTRLTVV.